This is a list of T cell receptor beta chains from one sample in a study of human T cells and chemical hapten exposure. TCRdb re-called the RACE reads through MiXCR, storing one row per CDR3 protein. The profile shows tens of thousands of distinct CDR3 sequences, over 6.5% of them singletons. The sequencing here drew on whole blood, taken in connection with sensitization to the hapten diphenylcyclopropenone (DPC). The receptors originated from a woman in her fifties or sixties with alopecia areata. Some clones in this sample may be carry-over from other donors' samples. The CDR3 runs from the conserved cysteine through the conserved F or W. The order of the fields is CDR3 length, V gene, D gene, J gene, clone size, CDR3 protein, CDR3 DNA. D genes are given only for firm matches. The listing skips clone size in some rows; elsewhere it reads once, few, many or a size class.

16,TRBV5-6,TRBD1,TRBJ1-1,NA,CASSSGQGAILTEAFF,TGTGCCAGCAGCTCTGGACAGGGGGCGATTCTGACTGAAGCTTTCTTT
14,TRBV7-2,NA,TRBJ1-5,few,CASSARQNNQPQHF,TGTGCCAGCAGCGCTAGACAGAATAATCAGCCCCAGCATTTT
14,TRBV29-1,TRBD1,TRBJ2-1,few,CSVGDRSSYNEQFF,TGCAGCGTAGGGGACAGAAGCTCCTACAATGAGCAGTTCTTC
12,TRBV7-2,TRBD1,TRBJ2-2,NA,CASSSDRGELFF,TGTGCCAGCAGCTCGGACAGGGGGGAGCTGTTTTTT
15,TRBV5-1,NA,TRBJ1-1,NA,CASSWGGPAPIEAFF,TGCGCCAGCAGCTGGGGAGGACCGGCGCCCATTGAAGCTTTCTTT
13,TRBV12-3/TRBV12-4,NA,TRBJ2-3,many,CASSALTRDTQYF,TGTGCCAGCAGTGCCCTTACCAGAGATACGCAGTATTTT
16,TRBV12-3/TRBV12-4,TRBD1,TRBJ2-1,few,CASRPSGQGAWNEQFF,TGTGCCAGCAGACCTTCCGGACAGGGGGCTTGGAATGAGCAGTTCTTC
16,TRBV20-1,NA,TRBJ1-1,many,CSARGENRAWGTEAFF,TGCAGTGCTAGGGGGGAAAACAGGGCTTGGGGAACTGAAGCTTTCTTT
15,TRBV7-2,NA,TRBJ1-5,NA,CASSSATGRDQPQHF,TGTGCCAGCAGCTCAGCTACGGGACGGGATCAGCCCCAGCATTTT
13,TRBV10-1,NA,TRBJ2-2,few,CASSSGPHRELFF,TGCGCCAGCAGCAGCGGTCCCCACCGGGAGCTGTTTTTT
13,TRBV28,NA,TRBJ2-3,few,CASSFRGTDTQYF,TGTGCCAGCAGTTTTCGGGGCACAGATACGCAGTATTTT
15,TRBV2,NA,TRBJ1-4,many,CASSEIVRGAEKLFF,TGTGCCAGCAGTGAGATAGTCCGGGGTGCGGAAAAACTGTTTTTT
13,TRBV5-1,NA,TRBJ1-6,NA,CASFNDGNSPLHF,TGCGCCAGCTTTAACGACGGGAATTCACCCCTCCACTTT
15,TRBV3-1,NA,TRBJ1-1,many,CASSQGLTEDTEAFF,TGTGCCAGCAGCCAAGGTTTGACAGAAGACACTGAAGCTTTCTTT
15,TRBV6-6,NA,TRBJ1-6,few,CASSAGSSYNSPLHF,TGTGCCAGCAGCGCAGGGAGCTCCTATAATTCACCCCTCCACTTT
12,TRBV11-2,NA,TRBJ2-2,NA,CASSLTSGELFF,TGTGCCAGCAGCTTAACGTCCGGGGAGCTGTTTTTT
18,TRBV27,NA,TRBJ1-6,many,CASSLKGELTFYNSPLHF,TGTGCCAGCAGTTTAAAGGGAGAATTAACCTTCTATAATTCACCCCTCCACTTT
19,TRBV2,TRBD1,TRBJ2-6,few,CASSAEDRINRFGANVLTF,TGTGCCAGCAGTGCCGAGGACAGGATTAACCGGTTTGGGGCCAACGTCCTGACTTTC
13,TRBV10-3,TRBD1,TRBJ2-7,NA,CAIWTGGPREQYF,TGTGCCATCTGGACAGGGGGCCCTAGGGAGCAGTACTTC
14,TRBV7-2,NA,TRBJ1-3,NA,CASSLGQAVNTIYF,TGTGCCAGCAGCTTAGGGCAGGCCGTGAACACCATATATTTT
14,TRBV11-2,TRBD1,TRBJ1-1,NA,CASSRWTGKTEAFF,TGTGCCAGCAGCCGATGGACAGGGAAGACTGAAGCTTTCTTT
13,TRBV20-1,NA,TRBJ1-5,many,CSASRGGNQPQHF,TGCAGTGCTTCCAGGGGTGGCAATCAGCCCCAGCATTTT
16,TRBV28,TRBD1,TRBJ1-1,few,CASSPRQGAPGTEAFF,TGTGCCAGCAGTCCCCGACAGGGGGCCCCTGGCACTGAAGCTTTCTTT
10,TRBV2,NA,TRBJ2-1,NA,CASREREQFF,TGTGCCAGCAGAGAGAGGGAGCAGTTCTTC
12,TRBV9,NA,TRBJ2-5,NA,CASSDIEETQYF,TGTGCCAGCAGCGACATAGAAGAGACCCAGTACTTC
14,TRBV4-3,NA,TRBJ1-5,NA,CASSQEIDHQPQHF,TGCGCCAGCAGCCAAGAAATTGACCATCAGCCCCAGCATTTT
15,TRBV28,TRBD2,TRBJ2-1,few,CASSLRAWGGDEQFF,TGTGCCAGCAGTTTGAGGGCCTGGGGGGGGGATGAGCAGTTCTTC
13,TRBV18,NA,TRBJ2-7,NA,CASSPPGLSVQYF,TGTGCCAGCTCACCACCGGGACTGAGCGTGCAGTACTTC
13,TRBV27,NA,TRBJ1-1,few,CATSKGSNTEAFF,TGTGCCACCTCAAAGGGGTCGAACACTGAAGCTTTCTTT
16,TRBV5-6,TRBD1,TRBJ1-1,NA,CASSLGTGGGMAEAFF,TGTGCCAGCAGCCTAGGGACAGGGGGCGGGATGGCTGAAGCTTTCTTT
12,TRBV20-1,NA,TRBJ2-5,few,CSAREGTETQYF,TGCAGTGCTAGAGAGGGAACAGAGACCCAGTACTTC
12,TRBV15,NA,TRBJ1-2,NA,CATSSFPGGYTF,TGTGCCACCAGCAGTTTCCCCGGGGGCTACACCTTC
12,TRBV2,NA,TRBJ2-5,few,CATLGTRETQYF,TGTGCCACCCTTGGGACGAGGGAGACCCAGTACTTC
12,TRBV11-2,NA,TRBJ2-4,NA,CASSLTGADPFF,TGTGCCAGCAGCTTAACGGGAGCGGACCCATTCTTC
17,TRBV6-5,NA,TRBJ1-2,many,CASSYSISTIRNVGYTF,TGTGCCAGCAGTTACTCGATCAGCACAATACGGAATGTTGGCTACACCTTC
14,TRBV28,NA,TRBJ2-5,few,CASSPTGNQETQYF,TGTGCCAGCAGCCCTACGGGAAACCAAGAGACCCAGTACTTC
16,TRBV5-5,TRBD2,TRBJ2-3,few,CASSAGSGRPGDTQYF,TGTGCCAGCAGCGCCGGCAGCGGGAGGCCGGGAGATACGCAGTATTTT